These T cell receptor beta chains were read from a single sample in a study of cytomegalovirus exposure and HLA in healthy donors. Generated by immunoSEQ multiplex PCR, the TCRdb table keeps only in-frame clones and is missing some. The table lists fewer than 65,000 clones, around 87% of them singletons. The sample consisted of PBMCs. The receptors here all came from a man aged 18-30 years in good health and CMV-seronegative. Both conserved end residues are part of each CDR3. D genes are given only for firm matches. Clone size is shown for a subset of rows, as once, few, many or a class of expanded clone.

abundance: -; j_gene: TRBJ2-5; v_gene: TRBV30; d_gene: -; CDR3aa: CAATGPLKTQYF; CDR3nt: TGTGCCGCTACAGGTCCCCTAAAGACCCAGTACTTC
abundance: few; j_gene: TRBJ1-1; v_gene: TRBV7-3; d_gene: -; CDR3aa: CASSSGGETEAFF; CDR3nt: TGTGCCAGCAGCTCCGGAGGGGAAACCGAAGCTTTCTTT
abundance: -; j_gene: TRBJ1-2; v_gene: TRBV19; d_gene: -; CDR3aa: CASSIPGGGYTF; CDR3nt: TGTGCCAGTAGTATCCCTGGAGGAGGCTACACCTTC
abundance: -; j_gene: TRBJ2-6; v_gene: TRBV4-1; d_gene: TRBD1; CDR3aa: CASSQDPGQSYSGANVLTF; CDR3nt: TGCGCCAGCAGCCAAGATCCGGGACAGTCATACTCTGGGGCCAACGTCCTGACTTTC
abundance: -; j_gene: TRBJ1-2; v_gene: TRBV28; d_gene: -; CDR3aa: CASSSTVPGFYGYTF; CDR3nt: TGTGCCAGCAGTTCAACCGTCCCAGGGTTCTATGGCTACACCTTC
abundance: once; j_gene: TRBJ2-1; v_gene: TRBV5-1; d_gene: TRBD1; CDR3aa: CASNSLGTGDEQFF; CDR3nt: TGCGCCAGCAATTCTTTAGGGACAGGGGATGAGCAGTTCTTC
abundance: -; j_gene: TRBJ2-3; v_gene: TRBV6-5; d_gene: TRBD2; CDR3aa: CASSFGLAGGPDTQYF; CDR3nt: TGTGCCAGCAGTTTTGGACTAGCGGGAGGGCCAGATACGCAGTATTTT
abundance: -; j_gene: TRBJ1-2; v_gene: TRBV29-1; d_gene: -; CDR3aa: CSVWTNYGYTF; CDR3nt: TGCAGCGTTTGGACAAACTATGGCTACACCTTC
abundance: -; j_gene: TRBJ2-1; v_gene: TRBV2; d_gene: TRBD1; CDR3aa: CASSSRSQGAPFF; CDR3nt: TGTGCCAGCAGCTCCAGGTCCCAGGGGGCTCCGTTCTTC
abundance: -; j_gene: TRBJ2-7; v_gene: TRBV7-2; d_gene: -; CDR3aa: CASRGIGAEEQYF; CDR3nt: TGTGCCAGCAGGGGAATTGGGGCGGAAGAGCAGTACTTC
abundance: -; j_gene: TRBJ2-5; v_gene: TRBV10-3; d_gene: -; CDR3aa: CAISGRGETQYF; CDR3nt: TGTGCCATCAGTGGGAGAGGAGAGACCCAGTACTTC
abundance: -; j_gene: TRBJ2-7; v_gene: TRBV5-1; d_gene: TRBD1; CDR3aa: CASSLGQGALYEQYF; CDR3nt: TGCGCCAGCAGCTTGGGACAGGGGGCTTTGTACGAGCAGTACTTC
abundance: -; j_gene: TRBJ1-1; v_gene: TRBV7-5; d_gene: -; CDR3aa: CARSYGQTNTEAFF; CDR3nt: TGTGCCAGAAGCTACGGACAGACGAACACTGAAGCTTTCTTT
abundance: -; j_gene: TRBJ1-4; v_gene: TRBV7-9; d_gene: -; CDR3aa: CASSSSAGARGNEKLFF; CDR3nt: TGTGCCAGCAGCTCAAGCGCGGGGGCGCGGGGTAATGAAAAACTGTTTTTT
abundance: -; j_gene: TRBJ2-5; v_gene: TRBV6-1; d_gene: -; CDR3aa: CASSDVGGWETQYF; CDR3nt: TGTGCCAGCAGTGATGTGGGGGGTTGGGAGACCCAGTACTTC
abundance: -; j_gene: TRBJ1-1; v_gene: TRBV28; d_gene: -; CDR3aa: CASSWEQVAFF; CDR3nt: TGTGCCAGCAGTTGGGAGCAAGTAGCTTTCTTT
abundance: -; j_gene: TRBJ1-1; v_gene: TRBV5-1; d_gene: -; CDR3aa: CASSTSDRNTEAFF; CDR3nt: TGCGCCAGCAGCACCTCGGACAGGAACACTGAAGCTTTCTTT
abundance: -; j_gene: TRBJ2-5; v_gene: TRBV6-5; d_gene: -; CDR3aa: CASSSGGETQYF; CDR3nt: TGTGCCAGCAGTTCTGGCGGCGAGACCCAGTACTTC
abundance: -; j_gene: TRBJ2-5; v_gene: TRBV6-5; d_gene: TRBD1; CDR3aa: CASRGQGGETQYF; CDR3nt: TGTGCCAGCAGGGGACAGGGCGGCGAGACCCAGTACTTC
abundance: -; j_gene: TRBJ2-3; v_gene: TRBV20-1; d_gene: -; CDR3aa: CSARSGDTQYF; CDR3nt: TGCAGTGCCCGATCGGGGGATACGCAGTATTTT
abundance: -; j_gene: TRBJ1-5; v_gene: TRBV6-1; d_gene: -; CDR3aa: CASSASPLGNQPQHF; CDR3nt: TGTGCCAGCAGTGCTTCCCCTTTAGGCAATCAGCCCCAGCATTTT
abundance: -; j_gene: TRBJ2-1; v_gene: TRBV20-1; d_gene: -; CDR3aa: CSARPSASTLF; CDR3nt: TGCAGTGCTAGACCAAGTGCCTCTACGCTCTTC
abundance: -; j_gene: TRBJ2-2; v_gene: TRBV4-1; d_gene: -; CDR3aa: CASSSWGVNTGELFF; CDR3nt: TGCGCCAGCAGCTCTTGGGGAGTGAACACCGGGGAGCTGTTTTTT
abundance: -; j_gene: TRBJ1-2; v_gene: TRBV19; d_gene: -; CDR3aa: CASSANYGYTF; CDR3nt: TGTGCCAGTTCAGCTAACTATGGCTACACCTTC
abundance: -; j_gene: TRBJ2-7; v_gene: TRBV18; d_gene: TRBD1; CDR3aa: CASSPGQGHDEQYF; CDR3nt: TGTGCCAGCTCCCCGGGACAGGGTCACGACGAGCAGTACTTC
abundance: -; j_gene: TRBJ2-7; v_gene: TRBV2; d_gene: -; CDR3aa: CASSEALYRSSYEQYF; CDR3nt: TGTGCCAGCAGTGAAGCGCTTTACAGGAGCTCCTACGAGCAGTACTTC
abundance: -; j_gene: TRBJ2-2; v_gene: TRBV2; d_gene: TRBD2; CDR3aa: CASSEKRPVAGGSGELFF; CDR3nt: TGTGCCAGCAGTGAAAAGAGGCCGGTAGCGGGGGGCTCCGGGGAGCTGTTTTTT
abundance: -; j_gene: TRBJ2-3; v_gene: TRBV4-1; d_gene: TRBD1; CDR3aa: CASSQLPGQTDTQYF; CDR3nt: TGCGCCAGCAGCCAGTTACCGGGACAGACAGATACGCAGTATTTT
abundance: once; j_gene: TRBJ1-4; v_gene: TRBV27; d_gene: -; CDR3aa: CASSSGVTNEKLFF; CDR3nt: TGTGCCAGCAGCTCGGGGGTTACTAATGAAAAACTGTTTTTT
abundance: -; j_gene: TRBJ1-3; v_gene: TRBV19; d_gene: -; CDR3aa: CASNSGDTIYF; CDR3nt: TGTGCCAGTAATAGCGGCGACACCATATATTTT
abundance: -; j_gene: TRBJ1-4; v_gene: TRBV5-6; d_gene: TRBD1; CDR3aa: CASSPGTGHEKLFF; CDR3nt: TGTGCCAGCAGCCCCGGGACAGGTCATGAAAAACTGTTTTTT
abundance: -; j_gene: TRBJ2-2; v_gene: TRBV6-5; d_gene: TRBD1; CDR3aa: CASSARTGFTGELFF; CDR3nt: TGTGCCAGCAGTGCCCGGACAGGGTTCACCGGGGAGCTGTTTTTT
abundance: -; j_gene: TRBJ2-7; v_gene: TRBV6-1; d_gene: TRBD2; CDR3aa: CASSEASGGASGEQYF; CDR3nt: TGTGCCAGCAGTGAAGCGAGCGGGGGGGCTTCGGGCGAGCAGTACTTC
abundance: few; j_gene: TRBJ2-5; v_gene: TRBV2; d_gene: -; CDR3aa: CASRREAETQYF; CDR3nt: TGTGCCAGCAGGCGTGAGGCAGAGACCCAGTACTTC
abundance: once; j_gene: TRBJ2-2; v_gene: TRBV5-4; d_gene: TRBD1; CDR3aa: CASSPPIGTGTGELFF; CDR3nt: TGTGCCAGCAGCCCCCCTATCGGGACAGGCACCGGGGAGCTGTTTTTT
abundance: -; j_gene: TRBJ1-5; v_gene: TRBV10-2; d_gene: TRBD1; CDR3aa: CASCEGASQPQHF; CDR3nt: TGCGCCAGCTGCGAGGGGGCGAGTCAGCCCCAGCATTTT
abundance: -; j_gene: TRBJ1-5; v_gene: TRBV7-3; d_gene: -; CDR3aa: CASSLYEGQPQHF; CDR3nt: TGTGCCAGCAGCCTCTATGAGGGTCAGCCCCAGCATTTT
abundance: -; j_gene: TRBJ2-5; v_gene: TRBV7-3; d_gene: TRBD1; CDR3aa: CASSTGTGGETQYF; CDR3nt: TGTGCCAGCAGCACAGGGACAGGGGGTGAGACCCAGTACTTC
abundance: -; j_gene: TRBJ1-2; v_gene: TRBV28; d_gene: TRBD1; CDR3aa: CASSPTGGDYGYTF; CDR3nt: TGTGCCAGCAGTCCTACAGGGGGTGACTATGGCTACACCTTC
abundance: once; j_gene: TRBJ2-3; v_gene: TRBV11-2; d_gene: TRBD2; CDR3aa: CASSPRLAADTQYF; CDR3nt: TGTGCCAGCAGCCCAAGACTAGCAGCAGATACGCAGTATTTT
abundance: -; j_gene: TRBJ2-7; v_gene: TRBV25-1; d_gene: -; CDR3aa: CASSQGTFVYEQYF; CDR3nt: TGTGCCAGCAGTCAGGGGACCTTCGTCTACGAGCAGTACTTC
abundance: -; j_gene: TRBJ1-1; v_gene: TRBV5-1; d_gene: -; CDR3aa: CASSRQTPTGLNTEAFF; CDR3nt: TGCGCCAGCAGCCGCCAAACCCCAACAGGGTTGAACACTGAAGCTTTCTTT
abundance: -; j_gene: TRBJ2-2; v_gene: TRBV29-1; d_gene: TRBD2; CDR3aa: CSVPSGADTGELFF; CDR3nt: TGCAGCGTTCCAAGCGGGGCGGACACCGGGGAGCTGTTTTTT
abundance: -; j_gene: TRBJ2-7; v_gene: TRBV9; d_gene: TRBD2; CDR3aa: CASSAGWTSALSEQYF; CDR3nt: TGTGCCAGCAGCGCTGGCTGGACTAGCGCCTTATCCGAGCAGTACTTC
abundance: once; j_gene: TRBJ2-7; v_gene: TRBV7-3; d_gene: -; CDR3aa: CASSALGRDEQYF; CDR3nt: TGTGCCAGCAGCGCCCTGGGTCGGGACGAGCAGTACTTC
abundance: once; j_gene: TRBJ1-3; v_gene: TRBV7-9; d_gene: TRBD1; CDR3aa: CASSLTSPDRGAGNTIYF; CDR3nt: TGTGCCAGCAGCTTAACCTCTCCCGACAGGGGGGCTGGAAACACCATATATTTT
abundance: -; j_gene: TRBJ2-1; v_gene: TRBV7-9; d_gene: -; CDR3aa: CASSPAGEQFF; CDR3nt: TGTGCCAGCAGCCCCGCAGGGGAGCAGTTCTTC
abundance: -; j_gene: TRBJ1-1; v_gene: TRBV11-3; d_gene: TRBD1; CDR3aa: CASSLGQGNTEAFF; CDR3nt: TGTGCCAGCAGCTTGGGACAGGGGAACACTGAAGCTTTCTTT
abundance: -; j_gene: TRBJ2-7; v_gene: TRBV4-1; d_gene: -; CDR3aa: CASRGELSSYEQYF; CDR3nt: TGCGCCAGCCGAGGAGAACTTAGCTCCTACGAGCAGTACTTC
abundance: -; j_gene: TRBJ2-7; v_gene: TRBV14; d_gene: -; CDR3aa: CASSQNLLGDSYEQYF; CDR3nt: TGTGCCAGCAGCCAAAATCTTCTAGGGGACTCCTACGAGCAGTACTTC
abundance: -; j_gene: TRBJ1-1; v_gene: TRBV14; d_gene: TRBD1; CDR3aa: CASSSGGWNTEAFF; CDR3nt: TGTGCCAGCAGCTCAGGGGGCTGGAACACTGAAGCTTTCTTT
abundance: -; j_gene: TRBJ1-5; v_gene: TRBV28; d_gene: -; CDR3aa: CASSSSLGAGGNQPQHF; CDR3nt: TGTGCCAGCAGTTCATCCCTAGGGGCAGGGGGCAATCAGCCCCAGCATTTT
abundance: -; j_gene: TRBJ2-7; v_gene: TRBV30; d_gene: -; CDR3aa: CAWSVLLSGQYF; CDR3nt: TGTGCCTGGAGTGTACTTCTTTCCGGGCAGTACTTC
abundance: -; j_gene: TRBJ2-5; v_gene: TRBV30; d_gene: -; CDR3aa: CAWSTQGTETQYF; CDR3nt: TGTGCCTGGAGTACACAGGGTACGGAGACCCAGTACTTC
abundance: -; j_gene: TRBJ1-2; v_gene: TRBV12-2; d_gene: -; CDR3aa: CAAWEEGAFYGYTF; CDR3nt: TGTGCAGCGTGGGAGGAGGGGGCTTTTTATGGCTACACCTTC
abundance: -; j_gene: TRBJ1-1; v_gene: TRBV11-2; d_gene: TRBD1; CDR3aa: CASSPRTGGNTEAFF; CDR3nt: TGTGCCAGCAGCCCGCGGACAGGGGGGAACACTGAAGCTTTCTTT
abundance: -; j_gene: TRBJ1-4; v_gene: TRBV28; d_gene: TRBD1; CDR3aa: CASSPQGAVREKLFF; CDR3nt: TGTGCCAGCAGTCCGCAGGGGGCAGTACGGGAAAAACTGTTTTTT